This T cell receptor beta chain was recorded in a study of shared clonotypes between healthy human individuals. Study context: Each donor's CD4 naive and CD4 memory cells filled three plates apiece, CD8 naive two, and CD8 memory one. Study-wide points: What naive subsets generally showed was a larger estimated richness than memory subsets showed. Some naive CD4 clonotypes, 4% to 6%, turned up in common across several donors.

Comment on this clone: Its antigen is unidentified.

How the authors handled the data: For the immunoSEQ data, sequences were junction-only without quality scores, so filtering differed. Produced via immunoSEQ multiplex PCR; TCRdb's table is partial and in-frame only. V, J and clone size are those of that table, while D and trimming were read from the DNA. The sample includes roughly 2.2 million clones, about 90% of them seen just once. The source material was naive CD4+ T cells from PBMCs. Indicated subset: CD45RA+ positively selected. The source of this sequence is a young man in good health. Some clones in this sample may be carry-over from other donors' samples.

The CDR3 sequence is CASAGRGSGELFF. CDR3 nucleotides: TGTGCCTCAGCGGGACGGGGGAGCGGGGAGCTGTTTTTT. The J gene is TRBJ2-2, the V gene TRBV9; 7 bases are shared with TRBD2. The CDR3 has 13 amino acids. From germline, CDR1 is SGDLS and CDR2 YYNGEE. The ends lost 10 bases at V and 7 bases at J; junction bases unmatched: 10.